Following are 8 T cell receptor beta chains from one sample sequenced in a study of blood T cell repertoires in COVID-19. The data were produced by immunoSEQ multiplex PCR, yet TCRdb's version contains in-frame clones alone and is incomplete. The data hold around 180,000 clones, with 70% to 90% observed a single time. What was sequenced was peripheral blood. The source of these receptors is a human donor with active or convalescent COVID-19. The donor label of this sample is uncertain.

V gene TRBV18 combines with J gene TRBJ1-2, with 7 bases that match TRBD1. This CDR3 comprises 17 residues. The germline V gene encodes CDR1 KGHSH and CDR2 LQKENI. The V gene end was trimmed by 6 bases and the J gene end by 4 bases; junction bases not matched to a gene: 17. As DNA, the CDR3 is TGTGCCAGCTCCCACGGAGGAGGGGGCGAATCAGTCTATGGCTACACCTTC. This codes for CASSHGGGGESVYGYTF.

The rearrangement links TRBV30 to TRBJ1-4; 7 nucleotides match TRBD1. The length of the CDR3 is 13 residues. V shed 1 base and J 8 bases; nucleotides not matched to a gene: 4. Germline CDR1 GTSNPN, CDR2 SVGIG (reference sequence). This CDR3 is CAWSAGGREKLFF. Written as DNA, the CDR3 is TGTGCCTGGAGTGCAGGGGGAAGGGAAAAACTGTTTTTT.

The rearrangement links TRBV5-5 to TRBJ2-1, with 15 nucleotides matching TRBD2. Germline trimming cut 2 bases from V and 7 bases from J; bases unmatched to any gene: 10. The germline V gene encodes CDR1 SGHKS and CDR2 YYEKEE (reference sequence). The CDR3 is made up of 18 amino acids. CDR3 bases: TGTGCCAGCAGCTTCGGACTAGCGGGGGGGCACGCGGAGAATGAGCAGTTCTTC. Protein sequence: CASSFGLAGGHAENEQFF. The full variable domain, its missing parts supplied by reference TRBV5-5 and TRBJ2-1, is DAGVTQSPTHLIKTRGQQVTLRCSPISGHKSVSWYQQVLGQGPQFIFQYYEKEERGRGNFPDRFSARQFPNYSSELNVNALLLGDSALYLCASSFGLAGGHAENEQFFGPGTRLTVL.

J is TRBJ1-6 and V is TRBV6-5, with TRBD1 matching 8 bases. J was trimmed by 6 bases and V by 4 bases; bases with no gene match: 5. The germline gives CDR1 MNHEY, CDR2 SVGAGI. CDR3 length equals 15 residues. CDR3 region: CASSFSDRVNSPLHF. The CDR3 DNA sequence: TGTGCCAGCAGTTTTTCGGACAGGGTTAATTCACCCCTCCACTTT.

The chain employs TRBV5-4 and TRBJ2-7; 9 positions agree with TRBD2. The CDR3 contains 15 residues. The germline CDR1 and CDR2 sequences are SGHNT and YYREEE (reference sequence). V lost 2 bases, J lost 2 bases, and 5 bases stayed unmatched. DNA of the CDR3: TGTGCCAGCAGCTTTGGTCGCGGGGGGGCCTACGAGCAGTACTTC. Encoded protein: CASSFGRGGAYEQYF.

The V gene is TRBV5-1, the J gene TRBJ2-5; 11 bases align to TRBD2. Germline values: CDR1 SGHRS, CDR2 YFSETQ. The J segment lost 5 bases and the V segment lost 0 bases, leaving 3 bases of the junction unmatched. The length of the CDR3 is 15 residues. The CDR3 DNA sequence: TGCGCCAGCAGCTTGGTGACTAGCGGGAAGGAGACCCAGTACTTC. Translated, it gives CASSLVTSGKETQYF.

The V gene is TRBV14, the J gene TRBJ1-1, with D tentatively TRBD1 (5 bases). CDR3 size: 15 residues. In germline, CDR1 is SGHDN, CDR2 FVKESK. Trimming removed 4 bases from V and 7 bases from J, with 19 bases in between. The CDR3 loop reads CASSLVPGLGIEAFF. CDR3 in DNA: TGTGCCAGCAGCCTCGTCCCGGGACTGGGGATTGAAGCTTTCTTT.

This clone appeared once. The genes are TRBV7-3 and TRBJ2-5; 8 bases map to TRBD2. Trimming took 2 bases from V and 5 from J; bases not matched to a gene: 7. This CDR3 has 15 amino acids. CDR1 is SGHTA, CDR2 FQGTGA, per germline. The CDR3 loop is CASSLGAGVRETQYF. DNA for the CDR3: TGTGCCAGCAGCTTAGGAGCGGGAGTAAGGGAGACCCAGTACTTC.